The rows below give T cell receptor beta chains drawn from one sample of a study of cytomegalovirus exposure and HLA in healthy donors. TCRdb's table, derived via immunoSEQ multiplex PCR, lists solely in-frame clones and lacks some. The sample shows around 200,000 clones, roughly four fifths of them seen only once. The specimen sequenced was PBMCs. Source of these receptors: a woman aged 30 to 39 in good health and CMV-seropositive. Both conserved end residues are part of each CDR3. A D gene is named only where the DNA matches it firmly. The size entry is marked missing in some rows and otherwise reads once, few, many or a size class.

V gene: TRBV5-1
J gene: TRBJ1-1
D gene: TRBD1
CDR3 length: 13
clone size: once
CDR3 protein: CASSLAGTDEAFF
CDR3 DNA: TGCGCCAGCAGCTTGGCGGGGACAGACGAAGCTTTCTTT

V gene: TRBV4-3
J gene: TRBJ2-1
D gene: TRBD2
CDR3 length: 17
clone size: NA
CDR3 protein: CASSQFGSGGAYNEQFF
CDR3 DNA: TGCGCCAGCAGCCAATTCGGTAGCGGGGGGGCGTACAATGAGCAGTTCTTC

V gene: TRBV7-2
J gene: TRBJ1-1
D gene: NA
CDR3 length: 14
clone size: NA
CDR3 protein: CASSLAGRATEAFF
CDR3 DNA: TGTGCCAGCAGCTTGGCAGGGCGTGCCACTGAAGCTTTCTTT

V gene: TRBV5-4
J gene: TRBJ2-1
D gene: TRBD2
CDR3 length: 16
clone size: few
CDR3 protein: CASSDRTSGIGNEQFF
CDR3 DNA: TGTGCCAGCAGCGATAGGACTAGCGGGATAGGGAATGAGCAGTTCTTC

V gene: TRBV28
J gene: TRBJ1-5
D gene: NA
CDR3 length: 16
clone size: NA
CDR3 protein: CASSLGGRVGTTPQHF
CDR3 DNA: TGTGCCAGCAGTTTGGGAGGGAGAGTTGGTACTACGCCCCAGCATTTT

V gene: TRBV7-9
J gene: TRBJ2-7
D gene: NA
CDR3 length: 11
clone size: NA
CDR3 protein: CATAGDYEQYF
CDR3 DNA: TGTGCCACAGCAGGGGACTACGAGCAGTACTTC

V gene: TRBV13
J gene: TRBJ2-7
D gene: TRBD2
CDR3 length: 15
clone size: NA
CDR3 protein: CASSFREAGPLEQYF
CDR3 DNA: TGTGCCAGCAGCTTTCGGGAGGCTGGCCCCCTGGAGCAGTACTTC

V gene: TRBV6-5
J gene: TRBJ1-2
D gene: NA
CDR3 length: 14
clone size: NA
CDR3 protein: CASSRRDLNYGYTF
CDR3 DNA: TGTGCCAGCAGCCGCCGGGACTTAAACTATGGCTACACCTTC

V gene: TRBV11-3
J gene: TRBJ1-1
D gene: NA
CDR3 length: 18
clone size: NA
CDR3 protein: CASSPRLRGRPGSTEAFF
CDR3 DNA: TGTGCCAGCAGCCCAAGGTTACGCGGGCGCCCGGGGAGCACTGAAGCTTTCTTT

V gene: TRBV15
J gene: TRBJ2-1
D gene: NA
CDR3 length: 17
clone size: NA
CDR3 protein: CATSRDVGARAYNEQFF
CDR3 DNA: TGTGCCACCAGCAGAGATGTAGGGGCCAGGGCCTACAATGAGCAGTTCTTC

V gene: TRBV6-5
J gene: TRBJ2-2
D gene: TRBD2
CDR3 length: 15
clone size: NA
CDR3 protein: CASSTSGGSGGELFF
CDR3 DNA: TGTGCCAGCAGTACTAGCGGGGGGAGTGGCGGGGAGCTGTTTTTT

V gene: TRBV4-1
J gene: TRBJ1-1
D gene: NA
CDR3 length: 15
clone size: NA
CDR3 protein: CASSQRSGFGTEAFF
CDR3 DNA: TGCGCCAGCAGCCAACGATCAGGGTTCGGCACTGAAGCTTTCTTT

V gene: TRBV10-2
J gene: TRBJ1-5
D gene: NA
CDR3 length: 18
clone size: NA
CDR3 protein: CASSELGLRDYSNQPQHF
CDR3 DNA: TGCGCCAGCAGTGAGTTAGGCTTAAGGGACTATAGCAATCAGCCCCAGCATTTT

V gene: TRBV29-1
J gene: TRBJ1-1
D gene: TRBD1
CDR3 length: 14
clone size: NA
CDR3 protein: CSAARGQLNTEAFF
CDR3 DNA: TGCAGCGCTGCCAGGGGGCAGCTGAACACTGAAGCTTTCTTT

V gene: TRBV19
J gene: TRBJ2-1
D gene: TRBD2
CDR3 length: 15
clone size: NA
CDR3 protein: CASSMGGGASGEQFF
CDR3 DNA: TGTGCCAGTAGTATGGGCGGGGGGGCCTCAGGTGAGCAGTTCTTC